Listed below are T cell receptor beta chains from one sample, sequenced in a study of cytomegalovirus exposure and HLA in healthy donors. Produced via immunoSEQ multiplex PCR; TCRdb's table is partial and in-frame only. The repertoire includes roughly 63,000 clones, roughly 70% of them detected once, and around a quarter sits in the top ten. Input material: PBMCs. The receptors were sampled from a man aged 50-60 years in good health and CMV-seropositive. CDR3s include the opening cysteine and the closing phenylalanine or tryptophan. D genes are given only for firm matches. Where a row states a size, it is once, few, many or the class of an expanded clone; other rows omit it.

j_call | clone_size | d_call | v_call | cdr3_nt | cdr3_aa
TRBJ2-1 | NA | TRBD1 | TRBV27 | TGTGCCAGCAGTTTCCAGGGGGTCCTCAATGAGCAGTTCTTC | CASSFQGVLNEQFF
TRBJ2-7 | NA | TRBD1 | TRBV2 | TGTGCCAGCAGTGACAGGGGGCACGAGCAGTACTTC | CASSDRGHEQYF
TRBJ2-7 | NA | NA | TRBV11-2 | TGTGCCAGCAGCTTATATAACGGGGAGCAGTACTTC | CASSLYNGEQYF
TRBJ2-7 | NA | NA | TRBV29-1 | TGCAGCGGCTTGGACAGCGTAACCTACGAGCAGTACTTC | CSGLDSVTYEQYF
TRBJ2-2 | NA | TRBD1 | TRBV25-1 | TGTGCCAGCAGTGACGCCGGGACAGGGGGTTCCGGGGAGCTGTTTTTT | CASSDAGTGGSGELFF
TRBJ1-1 | once | NA | TRBV15 | TGTGCCACCAGCAGTGGGGGCCGTGCCGACACTGAAGCTTTCTTT | CATSSGGRADTEAFF
TRBJ2-6 | few | TRBD2 | TRBV4-3 | TGCGCCAGCAGCCAAGATCCTAGCGGGGGGTCTGGGGCCAACCCCCTGACTTTC | CASSQDPSGGSGANPLTF
TRBJ1-6 | NA | TRBD1 | TRBV30 | TGTGCCTGGAGTTTTCGGGACAGGGGTAATTCACCCCTCCACTTT | CAWSFRDRGNSPLHF
TRBJ2-1 | NA | TRBD2 | TRBV6-5 | TGTGCCAGCAGCTCCTTTAGCGGGGTCAGGCATGAGCAGTTCTTC | CASSSFSGVRHEQFF
TRBJ2-7 | NA | TRBD1 | TRBV10-2 | TGCGCCAGCTGGGACAGCCGCGAGCAGTACTTC | CASWDSREQYF
TRBJ2-1 | once | TRBD1 | TRBV9 | TGTGCCAGCAGCGTGGACAGGGGGGCGGCCTTCAATGAGCAGTTCTTC | CASSVDRGAAFNEQFF
TRBJ1-1 | NA | NA | TRBV30 | TGTGCCCTGCGAGGGCGCGGGGTGCCCGGGACTGAAGCTTTCTTT | CALRGRGVPGTEAFF
TRBJ1-4 | few | NA | TRBV29-1 | TGCAGCGTCGAGGCTGCAACTAATGAAAAACTGTTTTTT | CSVEAATNEKLFF
TRBJ1-1 | NA | TRBD1 | TRBV25-1 | TGTGCCAGCAGTGAACCCGGGACAGTTGAAGCTTTCTTT | CASSEPGTVEAFF
TRBJ2-2 | NA | TRBD2 | TRBV10-2 | TGCGCCAGCAGTGGTTGGACTAGCGGGAACACCGGGGAGCTGTTTTTT | CASSGWTSGNTGELFF
TRBJ2-7 | NA | NA | TRBV7-9 | TGTGCCAGCAGCGCCGCTTCTTGGCCCCGGAACAGGTACGAGCAGTACTTC | CASSAASWPRNRYEQYF
TRBJ1-5 | NA | NA | TRBV6-1 | TGTGCCAGCAAATCCTGGACAGCAGGACAGCCCCAGCATTTT | CASKSWTAGQPQHF
TRBJ2-7 | NA | NA | TRBV6-1 | TGTGCCAGCAGCCTGCTAAGCTCCTACGAGCAGTACTTC | CASSLLSSYEQYF
TRBJ1-2 | few | TRBD1 | TRBV5-6 | TGTGCCAGCAGCTTGCCCGGGACAGGGGCTCATGGCTACACCTTC | CASSLPGTGAHGYTF
TRBJ1-2 | NA | NA | TRBV19 | TGTGCCAGTAGTATATATGTCGACAGCAACTATGGCTACACCTTC | CASSIYVDSNYGYTF
TRBJ2-5 | NA | NA | TRBV7-5 | TGTGCCAGAAGCCTCGTACTAAGACGGACCCAGTACTTC | CARSLVLRRTQYF
TRBJ1-2 | NA | TRBD1 | TRBV9 | TGTGCCAGCAGCGCCCCGGGACAGACATTTTATGGCTACACCTTC | CASSAPGQTFYGYTF
TRBJ1-5 | NA | TRBD1 | TRBV7-9 | TGTGCCAGCAGCCTAGCCCGGGACAGGGGCAATCAGCCCCAGCATTTT | CASSLARDRGNQPQHF
TRBJ1-2 | NA | NA | TRBV6-5 | TGTGCCAGCAGTTACTCGGGGACGGCGGGATATGGCTACACCTTC | CASSYSGTAGYGYTF
TRBJ2-7 | few | NA | TRBV15 | TGTGCCACCAGCAGCAACAGGGACGAGCAGTACTTC | CATSSNRDEQYF
TRBJ1-5 | NA | NA | TRBV28 | TGTGCCAGCAGGCAACGGGGGGTGGGGAACAATCAGCCCCAGCATTTT | CASRQRGVGNNQPQHF